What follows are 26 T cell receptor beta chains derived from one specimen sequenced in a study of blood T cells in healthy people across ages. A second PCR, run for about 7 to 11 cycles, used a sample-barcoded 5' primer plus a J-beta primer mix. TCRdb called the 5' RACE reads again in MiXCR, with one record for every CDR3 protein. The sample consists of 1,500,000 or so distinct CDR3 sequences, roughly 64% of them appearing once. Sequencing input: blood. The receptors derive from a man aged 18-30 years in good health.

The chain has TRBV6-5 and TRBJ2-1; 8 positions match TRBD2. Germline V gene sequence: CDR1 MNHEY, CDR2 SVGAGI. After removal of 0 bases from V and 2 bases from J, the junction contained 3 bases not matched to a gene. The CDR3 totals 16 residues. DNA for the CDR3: TGTGCCAGCAGTTACTCGACCGGGGGGGCCTACAATGAGCAGTTCTTC. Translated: CASSYSTGGAYNEQFF.

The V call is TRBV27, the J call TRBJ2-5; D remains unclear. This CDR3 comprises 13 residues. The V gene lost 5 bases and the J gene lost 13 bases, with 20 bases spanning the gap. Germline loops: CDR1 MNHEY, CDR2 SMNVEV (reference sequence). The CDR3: CASSPTQPFLAYF. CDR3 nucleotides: TGTGCCAGCAGTCCCACCCAACCCTTCCTGGCGTACTTC.

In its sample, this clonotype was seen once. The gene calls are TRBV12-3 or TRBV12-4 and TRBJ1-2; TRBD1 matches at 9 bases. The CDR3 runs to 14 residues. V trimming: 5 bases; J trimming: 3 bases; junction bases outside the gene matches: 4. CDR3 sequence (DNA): TGTGCCAGCAGTGACAGGGGGTTCCACTATGGCTACACCTTC. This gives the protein CASSDRGFHYGYTF.

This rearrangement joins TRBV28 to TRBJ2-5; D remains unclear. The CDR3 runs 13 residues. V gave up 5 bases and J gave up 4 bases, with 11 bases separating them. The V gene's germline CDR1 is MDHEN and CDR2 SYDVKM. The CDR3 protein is CASSVGPSETQYF. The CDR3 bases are TGTGCCAGCAGTGTAGGACCATCAGAGACCCAGTACTTC.

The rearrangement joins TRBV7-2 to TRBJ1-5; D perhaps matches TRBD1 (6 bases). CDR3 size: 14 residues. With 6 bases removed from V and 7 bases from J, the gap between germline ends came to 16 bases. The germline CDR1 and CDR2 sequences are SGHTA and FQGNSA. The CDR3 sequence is CASRLQGGNQPQHF. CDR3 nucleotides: TGTGCCAGCAGGCTACAGGGAGGGAACCAGCCCCAGCATTTT.

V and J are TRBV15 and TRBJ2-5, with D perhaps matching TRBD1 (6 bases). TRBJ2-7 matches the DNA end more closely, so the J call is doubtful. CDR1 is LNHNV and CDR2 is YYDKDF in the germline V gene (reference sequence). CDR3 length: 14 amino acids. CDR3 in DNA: TGTGCCACCAGCACCGGTAAGGGGGTCGACGAGCAGTACTTC. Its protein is CATSTGKGVDEQYF.

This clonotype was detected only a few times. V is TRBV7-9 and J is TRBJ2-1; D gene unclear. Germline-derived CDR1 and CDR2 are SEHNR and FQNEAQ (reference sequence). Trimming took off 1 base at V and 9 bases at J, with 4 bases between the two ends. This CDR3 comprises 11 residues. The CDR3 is CASSLDGEQFF. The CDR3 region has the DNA TGTGCCAGCAGCTTAGATGGTGAGCAGTTCTTC. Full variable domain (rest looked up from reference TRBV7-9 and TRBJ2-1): DTGVSQNPRHKITKRGQNVTFRCDPISEHNRLYWYRQTLGQGPEFLTYFQNEAQLEKSRLLSDRFSAERPKGSFSTLEIQRTEQGDSAMYLCASSLDGEQFFGPGTRLTVL.

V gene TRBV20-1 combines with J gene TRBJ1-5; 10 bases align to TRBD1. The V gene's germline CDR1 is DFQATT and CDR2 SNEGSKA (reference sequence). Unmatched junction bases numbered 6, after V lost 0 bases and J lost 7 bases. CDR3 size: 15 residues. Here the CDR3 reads CSARDGTGAIQPQHF. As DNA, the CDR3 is TGCAGTGCTAGAGACGGGACAGGGGCCATCCAGCCCCAGCATTTT.

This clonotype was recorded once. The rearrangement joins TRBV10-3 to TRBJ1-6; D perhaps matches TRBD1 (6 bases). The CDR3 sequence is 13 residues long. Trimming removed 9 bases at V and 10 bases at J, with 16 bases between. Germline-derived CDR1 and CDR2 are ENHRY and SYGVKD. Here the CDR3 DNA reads TGTGCCATGAACAGGGATTTAGAGTCACCCCTCCACTTT. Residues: CAMNRDLESPLHF.

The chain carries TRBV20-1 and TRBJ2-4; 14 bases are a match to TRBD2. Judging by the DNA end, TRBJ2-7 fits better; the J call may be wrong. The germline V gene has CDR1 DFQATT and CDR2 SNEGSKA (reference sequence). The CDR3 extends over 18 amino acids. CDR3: CSALTPGLAGVLSYEQYF. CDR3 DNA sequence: TGCAGTGCTCTAACTCCGGGACTAGCGGGGGTCTTATCCTACGAGCAGTACTTC.

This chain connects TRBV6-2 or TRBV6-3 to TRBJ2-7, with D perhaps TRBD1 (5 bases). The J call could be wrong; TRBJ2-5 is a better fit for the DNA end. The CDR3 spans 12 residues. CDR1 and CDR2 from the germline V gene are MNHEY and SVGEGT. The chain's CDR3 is CASGKKGETQYF. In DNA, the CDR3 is TGTGCCAGCGGAAAAAAGGGGGAGACCCAGTACTTC.

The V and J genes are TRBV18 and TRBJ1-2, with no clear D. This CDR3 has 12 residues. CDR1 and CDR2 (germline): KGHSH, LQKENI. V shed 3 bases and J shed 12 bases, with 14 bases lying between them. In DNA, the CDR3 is TGTGCCAGCTCACCCGACGGAGGGTTTAACACCTTC. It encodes CASSPDGGFNTF. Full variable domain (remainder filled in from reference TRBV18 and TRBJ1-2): NAGVMQNPRHLVRRRGQEARLRCSPMKGHSHVYWYRQLPEEGLKFMVYLQKENIIDESGMPKERFSAEFPKEGPSILRIQQVVRGDSAAYFCASSPDGGFNTFGSGTRLTVV.

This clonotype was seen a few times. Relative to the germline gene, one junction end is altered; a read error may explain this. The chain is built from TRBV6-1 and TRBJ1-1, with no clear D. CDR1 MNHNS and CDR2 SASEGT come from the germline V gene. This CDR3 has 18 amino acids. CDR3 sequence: CASRRRNEGRRMNTEAFF. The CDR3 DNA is TGTGCCAGCAGGCGTAGGAATGAGGGTAGGCGGATGAACACTGAGGCTTTCTTT.

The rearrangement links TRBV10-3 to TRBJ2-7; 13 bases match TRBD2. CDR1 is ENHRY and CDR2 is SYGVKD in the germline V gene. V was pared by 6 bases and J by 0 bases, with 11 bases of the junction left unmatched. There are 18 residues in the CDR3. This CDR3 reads CAIRETGLAGSNSYEQYF. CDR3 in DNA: TGTGCCATCAGGGAAACGGGACTAGCGGGGTCTAACTCCTACGAGCAGTACTTC.

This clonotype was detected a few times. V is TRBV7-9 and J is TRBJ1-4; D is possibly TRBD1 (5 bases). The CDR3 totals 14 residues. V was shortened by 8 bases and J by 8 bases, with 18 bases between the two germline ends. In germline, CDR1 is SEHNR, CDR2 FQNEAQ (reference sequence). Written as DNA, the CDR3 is TGTGCCAGCCTACTCTCTGGGGGTGTAGAAAAACTGTTTTTT. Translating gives CASLLSGGVEKLFF.

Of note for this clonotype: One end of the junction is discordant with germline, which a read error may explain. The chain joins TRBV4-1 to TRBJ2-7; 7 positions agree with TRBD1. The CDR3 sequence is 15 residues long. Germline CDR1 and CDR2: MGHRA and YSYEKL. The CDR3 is CASSQVRDSSYEQHF. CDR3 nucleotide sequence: TGCGCCAGCAGCCAAGTCAGGGACAGCTCCTACGAGCAGCACTTC.

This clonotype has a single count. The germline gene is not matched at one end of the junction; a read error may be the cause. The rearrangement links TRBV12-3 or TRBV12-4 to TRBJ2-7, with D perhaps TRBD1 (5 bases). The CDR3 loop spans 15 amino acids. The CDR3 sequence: CAGSSQGGNSYEQYF. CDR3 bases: TGTGCCGGCAGTTCCCAGGGTGGAAACTCCTACGAGCAGTACTTC.

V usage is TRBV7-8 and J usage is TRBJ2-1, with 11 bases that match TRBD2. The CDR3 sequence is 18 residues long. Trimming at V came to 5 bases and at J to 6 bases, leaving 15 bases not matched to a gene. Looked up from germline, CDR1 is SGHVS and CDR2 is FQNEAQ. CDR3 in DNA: TGTGCCAGCAGCCAAAGACTAGCGGGATCCCTGAGGGGCAATGAGCAGTTCTTC. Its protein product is CASSQRLAGSLRGNEQFF.

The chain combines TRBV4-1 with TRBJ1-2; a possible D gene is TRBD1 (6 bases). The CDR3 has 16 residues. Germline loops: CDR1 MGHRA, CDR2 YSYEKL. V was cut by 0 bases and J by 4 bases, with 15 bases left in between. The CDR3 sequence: CASSQESDGGLYGYTF. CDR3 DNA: TGCGCCAGCAGCCAAGAGTCGGACGGGGGCCTCTATGGCTACACCTTC.

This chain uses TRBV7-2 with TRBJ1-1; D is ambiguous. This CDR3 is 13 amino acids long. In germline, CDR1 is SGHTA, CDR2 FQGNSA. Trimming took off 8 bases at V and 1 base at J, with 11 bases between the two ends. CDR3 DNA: TGTGCCAGCCGACCCTCGACGAACACTGAAGCTTTCTTT. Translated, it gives CASRPSTNTEAFF.

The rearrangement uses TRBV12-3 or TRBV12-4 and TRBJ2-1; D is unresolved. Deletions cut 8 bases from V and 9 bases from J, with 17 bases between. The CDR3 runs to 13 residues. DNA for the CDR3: TGTGCCAGCGGCACAATGGAGTATCGTGAGCAGTTCTTC. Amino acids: CASGTMEYREQFF.

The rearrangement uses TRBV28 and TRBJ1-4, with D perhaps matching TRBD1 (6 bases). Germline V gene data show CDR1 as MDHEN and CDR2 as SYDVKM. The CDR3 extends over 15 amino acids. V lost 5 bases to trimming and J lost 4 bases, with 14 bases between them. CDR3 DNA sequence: TGTGCCAGCAGTCAAAACGGACAGCTTAATGAAAAACTGTTTTTT. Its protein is CASSQNGQLNEKLFF. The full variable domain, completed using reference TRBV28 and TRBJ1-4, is DVKVTQSSRYLVKRTGEKVFLECVQDMDHENMFWYRQDPGLGLRLIYFSYDVKMKEKGDIPEGYSVSREKKERFSLILESASTNQTSMYLCASSQNGQLNEKLFFGSGTQLSVL.

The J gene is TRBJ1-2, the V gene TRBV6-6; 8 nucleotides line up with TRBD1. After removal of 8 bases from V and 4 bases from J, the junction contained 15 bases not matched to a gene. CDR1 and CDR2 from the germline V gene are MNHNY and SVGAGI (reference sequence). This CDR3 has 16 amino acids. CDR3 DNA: TGTGCCAGCTCCCCTCAAGGACAGGGCGGAAGCTATGGCTACACCTTC. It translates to CASSPQGQGGSYGYTF.

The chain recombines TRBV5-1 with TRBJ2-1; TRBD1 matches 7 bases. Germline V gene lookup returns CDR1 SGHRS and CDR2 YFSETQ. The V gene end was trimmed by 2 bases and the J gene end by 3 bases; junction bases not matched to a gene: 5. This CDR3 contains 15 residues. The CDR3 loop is CASSLIGGIYNEQFF. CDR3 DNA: TGCGCCAGCAGCTTAATAGGGGGCATCTACAATGAGCAGTTCTTC.

The CDR3 loop reads CSAGGLASQGDTQYF. CDR3 DNA sequence: TGCAGTGCTGGTGGACTAGCATCACAAGGGGATACGCAGTATTTT. The V and J genes are TRBV20-1 and TRBJ2-3; 8 nucleotides align to TRBD2. The CDR3 is made up of 15 amino acids. J was trimmed by 6 bases and V by 5 bases; bases with no gene match: 13. Germline V gene lookup returns CDR1 DFQATT and CDR2 SNEGSKA (reference sequence).

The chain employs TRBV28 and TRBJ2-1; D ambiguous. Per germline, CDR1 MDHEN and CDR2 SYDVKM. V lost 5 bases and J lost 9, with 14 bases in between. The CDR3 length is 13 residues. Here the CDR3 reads CASSPPPGGEQFF. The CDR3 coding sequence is TGTGCCAGCAGTCCCCCTCCGGGCGGTGAGCAGTTCTTC.